These T cell receptor beta chains were read from a single sample in a study of blood T cell repertoires in COVID-19. Produced via immunoSEQ multiplex PCR; TCRdb's table is partial and in-frame only. In the table there are roughly 100,000 clones, more than 80% of which are singletons. Sequenced material: peripheral blood. Every receptor here comes from a woman aged 55-70 years with acute or convalescent COVID-19. The CDR3 runs from the conserved cysteine through the conserved F or W. The D gene is left open where the match is weak. A clone size is listed for some rows: how often the clone was seen (once, few, many), or a class if it is expanded.

V gene	clone size	D gene	J gene	CDR3 protein	CDR3 DNA
TRBV3-1/TRBV3-2	NA	NA	TRBJ1-1	CASSRGANTEAFF	TGTGCCAGCAGCCGTGGGGCGAACACTGAAGCTTTCTTT
TRBV5-1	few	TRBD2	TRBJ2-7	CASSPGLAGGSIYEQYF	TGCGCCAGCAGCCCGGGACTAGCGGGAGGTTCAATCTACGAGCAGTACTTC
TRBV6-5	NA	NA	TRBJ2-2	CASAPTLANTGELFF	TGTGCCAGCGCCCCGACCCTAGCGAACACCGGGGAGCTGTTTTTT
TRBV5-4	NA	TRBD2	TRBJ2-7	CASSAGGLATAYEQYF	TGTGCCAGCAGCGCGGGGGGCCTAGCGACCGCCTACGAGCAGTACTTC
TRBV3-1/TRBV3-2	once	NA	TRBJ1-1	CASSSSGGTEAFF	TGTGCCAGCAGCAGCTCGGGGGGCACTGAAGCTTTCTTT
TRBV2	NA	TRBD1	TRBJ2-3	CASSERQGETDTQYF	TGTGCCAGCAGTGAAAGACAGGGGGAGACAGATACGCAGTATTTT
TRBV28	NA	NA	TRBJ1-4	CASSLASPNEKLFF	TGTGCCAGCAGTTTGGCCAGTCCGAATGAAAAACTGTTTTTT
TRBV6-5	NA	NA	TRBJ1-4	CASRRSPNEKLFF	TGTGCCAGCAGGAGGTCCCCTAATGAAAAACTGTTTTTT
TRBV15	NA	TRBD1	TRBJ2-7	CATSSQDRGYEQYF	TGTGCCACCAGCAGCCAAGACAGGGGCTACGAGCAGTACTTC
TRBV3-1/TRBV3-2	NA	NA	TRBJ1-1	CASSRNPGQNTEAFF	TGTGCCAGCAGCCGTAATCCGGGACAGAACACTGAAGCTTTCTTT
TRBV5-1	NA	NA	TRBJ2-3	CASSPRGGLGTDTQYF	TGCGCCAGCAGCCCACGAGGCGGTCTAGGCACAGATACGCAGTATTTT
TRBV7-2	NA	NA	TRBJ1-3	CASSPISYGNTIYF	TGTGCCAGCAGCCCTATTTCTTATGGAAACACCATATATTTT
TRBV6-5	NA	TRBD1	TRBJ2-7	CASQRQGNEQYF	TGTGCCAGCCAAAGACAGGGCAACGAGCAGTACTTC
TRBV18	once	TRBD2	TRBJ2-3	CASSPLSGEADTQYF	TGTGCCAGCTCACCTTTGAGCGGGGAGGCAGATACGCAGTATTTT
TRBV3-1/TRBV3-2	NA	TRBD2	TRBJ2-3	CASSRGLVADTQYF	TGTGCCAGCAGCCGGGGACTAGTCGCAGATACGCAGTATTTT
TRBV7-9	NA	TRBD1	TRBJ2-1	CASSMGQGTEQFF	TGTGCCAGCAGCATGGGACAGGGGACCGAGCAGTTCTTC
TRBV30	NA	TRBD2	TRBJ2-7	CAWSLGLASTYEQYF	TGTGCCTGGAGTTTGGGACTAGCGAGTACCTACGAGCAGTACTTC
TRBV3-1/TRBV3-2	NA	NA	TRBJ1-2	CASSQERSQDAFF	TGTGCCAGCAGCCAAGAGAGGTCACAGGACGCTTTTTTC
TRBV19	NA	TRBD2	TRBJ2-1	CASNNRGLAAYNEQFF	TGTGCCAGTAATAACAGGGGACTAGCGGCCTACAATGAGCAGTTCTTC
TRBV9	NA	TRBD1	TRBJ2-7	CASSVGASTGGWNEQYF	TGTGCCAGCAGCGTAGGGGCGTCGACAGGGGGCTGGAACGAGCAGTACTTC
TRBV6-5	NA	NA	TRBJ1-6	CASRRENYNSPLHF	TGTGCCAGCAGGAGGGAGAATTATAATTCACCCCTCCACTTT
TRBV7-9	NA	NA	TRBJ1-3	CASSLAIVKLSGNTIYF	TGTGCCAGCAGCTTAGCGATCGTGAAGCTCTCTGGAAACACCATATATTTT
TRBV2	NA	NA	TRBJ2-5	CASSGPGETQYF	TGTGCCAGCAGCGGCCCAGGGGAGACCCAGTACTTC
TRBV28	NA	NA	TRBJ2-5	CASSLGRGVRTQYF	TGTGCCAGCAGTTTAGGCAGGGGGGTGAGGACCCAGTACTTC
TRBV5-1	NA	TRBD1	TRBJ2-7	CASSQGQGPHEQYF	TGCGCCAGCAGCCAGGGACAGGGTCCCCACGAGCAGTACTTC
TRBV25-1	NA	NA	TRBJ1-1	CASSEYRMNTEAFF	TGTGCCAGCAGTGAATACAGAATGAACACTGAAGCTTTCTTT
TRBV29-1	NA	TRBD1	TRBJ2-7	CSATGETYEQYF	TGCAGCGCAACAGGGGAGACCTACGAGCAGTACTTC
TRBV19	NA	TRBD1	TRBJ1-1	CASSTVGQGWEAFF	TGTGCCAGTAGTACCGTGGGACAGGGCTGGGAAGCTTTCTTT
TRBV5-4	once	NA	TRBJ1-2	CASSPGVFENYGYTF	TGTGCCAGCAGCCCGGGTGTATTTGAAAACTATGGCTACACCTTC
TRBV5-1	NA	TRBD1	TRBJ1-1	CASSLLQGTEAFF	TGCGCCAGCAGCTTGCTACAGGGGACTGAAGCTTTCTTT
TRBV5-6	once	TRBD1	TRBJ1-1	CASSPTDRGRTEAFF	TGTGCCAGCAGCCCAACCGACAGGGGACGTACTGAAGCTTTCTTT
TRBV24-1	NA	TRBD2	TRBJ2-1	CATSDGGLAGNVGEQFF	TGTGCCACCAGTGATGGAGGACTAGCGGGAAATGTCGGTGAGCAGTTCTTC
TRBV11-2	NA	TRBD2	TRBJ2-1	CASSSTGTSGGEQFF	TGTGCCAGCAGCTCCACCGGGACTAGCGGCGGTGAGCAGTTCTTC
TRBV27	once	TRBD1	TRBJ1-2	CASRGTGGGSYTF	TGTGCCAGCAGGGGGACAGGAGGGGGGAGCTACACCTTC
TRBV27	NA	TRBD1	TRBJ1-1	CASSGTGGWGTEAFF	TGTGCCAGCAGTGGGACAGGGGGCTGGGGCACTGAAGCTTTCTTT
TRBV11-2	NA	NA	TRBJ1-5	CASSARGGGNQPQHF	TGTGCCAGCAGCGCGAGGGGAGGGGGGAATCAGCCCCAGCATTTT
TRBV7-2	NA	NA	TRBJ2-7	CASSQRDSGSFSYEQYF	TGTGCCAGCAGCCAACGCGATTCGGGTAGTTTCTCCTACGAGCAGTACTTC
TRBV5-1	NA	NA	TRBJ2-1	CASSPSGQLVRNEQFF	TGCGCCAGCAGCCCATCCGGACAGTTGGTGCGAAATGAGCAGTTCTTC
TRBV5-1	NA	TRBD2	TRBJ2-1	CASSLKTSGSNEQFF	TGCGCCAGCAGCTTGAAGACTAGCGGGAGCAATGAGCAGTTCTTC
TRBV5-5	NA	NA	TRBJ2-2	CASSLGGSNTGELFF	TGTGCCAGCAGCTTGGGGGGCTCGAACACCGGGGAGCTGTTTTTT
TRBV28	NA	TRBD1	TRBJ2-7	CATRQGALYEQYF	TGTGCCACCCGACAGGGGGCCTTGTACGAGCAGTACTTC
TRBV12-3/TRBV12-4	NA	NA	TRBJ1-2	CASSLARFGGYTF	TGTGCCAGCAGTTTAGCGCGGTTCGGTGGCTACACCTTC
TRBV3-1/TRBV3-2	NA	TRBD2	TRBJ2-3	CASSRGTSGGFSQYF	TGTGCCAGCAGCCGCGGGACTAGCGGGGGGTTTTCGCAGTATTTT
TRBV2	few	NA	TRBJ1-2	CASSFSGDIYTF	TGTGCCAGCAGTTTCTCTGGGGACATATACACCTTC
TRBV11-2	few	NA	TRBJ1-3	CASSLTAGGNTIYF	TGTGCCAGCAGCTTAACGGCAGGGGGAAACACCATATATTTT
TRBV5-5	NA	TRBD2	TRBJ2-3	CASSPLAGIADTQYF	TGTGCCAGCAGCCCACTAGCGGGGATCGCAGATACGCAGTATTTT
TRBV2	NA	NA	TRBJ2-1	CASSEAVGGEQFF	TGTGCCAGCAGTGAAGCGGTCGGGGGTGAGCAGTTCTTC
TRBV20-1	NA	NA	TRBJ1-5	CSASGGGPNQPQHF	TGCAGTGCTAGTGGGGGGGGCCCCAATCAGCCCCAGCATTTT
TRBV5-1	NA	TRBD1	TRBJ2-3	CASSLGQGIDTQYF	TGCGCCAGCAGCCTGGGACAGGGGATAGATACGCAGTATTTT
TRBV5-1	NA	NA	TRBJ1-1	CASSSQGTNTEAFF	TGCGCCAGCAGCTCACAGGGTACGAACACTGAAGCTTTCTTT
TRBV18	NA	NA	TRBJ2-7	CASSPSGPPTYEQYF	TGTGCCAGCTCACCGAGCGGCCCTCCAACCTACGAGCAGTACTTC
TRBV5-1	NA	TRBD1	TRBJ2-5	CASSLMGQQETQYF	TGCGCCAGCAGCTTGATGGGACAGCAAGAGACCCAGTACTTC
TRBV10-3	NA	NA	TRBJ1-1	CAISDRGSMNTEAFF	TGTGCCATCAGTGATCGGGGATCCATGAACACTGAAGCTTTCTTT
TRBV28	few	TRBD1	TRBJ1-5	CASKGAWQPQHF	TGTGCCAGCAAGGGGGCATGGCAGCCCCAGCATTTT
TRBV5-4	NA	TRBD2	TRBJ2-1	CASSFSGSNEQFF	TGTGCCAGCAGCTTTAGCGGGAGCAATGAGCAGTTCTTC
TRBV5-1	NA	TRBD1	TRBJ1-5	CASSPGQDNQPQHF	TGCGCCAGCAGCCCCGGACAGGACAATCAGCCCCAGCATTTT
TRBV2	NA	TRBD2	TRBJ2-7	CASRVSGRASYEQYF	TGTGCCAGCAGGGTGAGCGGGAGGGCCTCCTACGAGCAGTACTTC
TRBV29-1	NA	NA	TRBJ2-3	CSTRLEPDTQYF	TGCAGCACCAGACTAGAACCAGATACGCAGTATTTT
TRBV5-5	NA	TRBD1	TRBJ2-1	CASSRQGASYNEQFF	TGTGCCAGCAGTAGACAGGGGGCATCCTACAATGAGCAGTTCTTC